The 29 T cell receptor beta chains reported below all come from one sample, sequenced in a study of blood T cell repertoires in COVID-19. This table comes from immunoSEQ multiplex PCR, and its TCRdb copy is limited to in-frame clones, with some not included. The table lists about 420,000 clones, roughly 90% of them singletons, with more than 0.7% in the top ten. What was sequenced was peripheral blood. The receptor set was obtained from a man aged 18 to 29 with COVID-19, enrolled during active disease.

The gene calls are TRBV2 and TRBJ2-5, with 10 positions matching TRBD1. Germline loops: CDR1 SNHLY, CDR2 FYNNEI. The CDR3 runs 16 residues. The V gene end was trimmed by 2 bases and the J gene end by 5 bases; junction bases not matched to a gene: 8. The CDR3 region is CASSERGTGVRETQYF. CDR3 DNA sequence: TGTGCCAGCAGTGAACGTGGGACAGGGGTCCGGGAGACCCAGTACTTC.

This chain connects TRBV12-3 or TRBV12-4 to TRBJ1-2, with TRBD1 as a possible D gene (5 bases). The V end was cut by 3 bases, the J end by 7 bases, with 9 bases between. There are 12 residues in the CDR3. The CDR3 spells CASSLGQFGYTF. The DNA for the CDR3 is TGTGCCAGCAGTTTGGGGCAGTTTGGCTACACCTTC.

The chain joins TRBV2 to TRBJ1-1; D not resolved. CDR1 is SNHLY, CDR2 FYNNEI, per germline. Between the trimmed V and J ends, which lost 8 bases and 1 base, there was a span of 23 bases. The CDR3 is made up of 17 amino acids. CDR3 nucleotides: TGTGCCAGCCGCCTTTGGAGGGAAAAAGCTTGGAACACTGAAGCTTTCTTT. Amino acids: CASRLWREKAWNTEAFF.

This clone is a singleton in its sample. Other DNA variants within this sample encode the same CDR3. This sequence joins TRBV18 and TRBJ1-3; D not resolved. V was pared by 6 bases and J by 0 bases, with 6 bases between. The CDR3 loop spans 13 amino acids. The germline gives CDR1 KGHSH, CDR2 LQKENI. CDR3 sequence (DNA): TGTGCCAGCTCCCAATCCTCTGGAAACACCATATATTTT. Its translation: CASSQSSGNTIYF.

The rearrangement links TRBV27 to TRBJ1-1, with D unresolved. The ends were cut back, 5 bases at V and 1 base at J, with 14 bases in the middle. Germline V lookup: CDR1 MNHEY, CDR2 SMNVEV (reference sequence). This CDR3 spans 15 amino acids. CDR3 sequence reads: CASSPPGRGNTEAFF. As DNA, the CDR3 is TGTGCCAGCAGTCCGCCCGGGAGAGGGAACACTGAAGCTTTCTTT.

Written as DNA, the CDR3 is TGCGCCAGCAGCGTCACAGGGAATGGCTACACCTTC. Protein product: CASSVTGNGYTF. V is TRBV5-1 and J is TRBJ1-2, with D tentatively TRBD1 (6 bases). V was shortened by 4 bases and J by 6 bases, with 10 bases between the two germline ends. The CDR3 runs to 12 residues. Germline loops: CDR1 SGHRS, CDR2 YFSETQ.

This chain joins TRBV19 and TRBJ1-6; 8 nucleotides line up with TRBD1. Germline trimming cut 5 bases from V and 5 bases from J; bases unmatched to any gene: 5. The CDR3 consists of 15 residues. From germline, CDR1 is LNHDA and CDR2 SQIVND (reference sequence). CDR3 in amino acids: CASSFQGADNSPLHF. The CDR3 DNA follows: TGTGCCAGTAGTTTCCAGGGGGCTGATAATTCACCCCTCCACTTT.

The chain has TRBV10-3 and TRBJ2-5, with a possible D match to TRBD2 (6 bases). Germline V lookup: CDR1 ENHRY, CDR2 SYGVKD. V gave up 5 bases and J gave up 0 bases, with 7 bases separating them. CDR3 length: 13 amino acids. CDR3 sequence (DNA): TGTGCCATCAGTTTAGCGGACCAAGAGACCCAGTACTTC. Amino acid sequence: CAISLADQETQYF.

CDR3 sequence: CASSLDAVGNEQFF. The CDR3 region has the DNA TGCGCCAGCAGCTTGGATGCGGTGGGCAATGAGCAGTTCTTC. The rearrangement uses TRBV5-1 and TRBJ2-1; no firm D call. From germline, CDR1 is SGHRS and CDR2 YFSETQ. The CDR3 runs 14 residues. Trimming left V 0 bases short and J 6 bases short, with 10 bases between. Full variable domain (remainder filled in from reference TRBV5-1 and TRBJ2-1): KAGVTQTPRYLIKTRGQQVTLSCSPISGHRSVSWYQQTPGQGLQFLFEYFSETQRNKGNFPGRFSGRQFSNSRSEMNVSTLELGDSALYLCASSLDAVGNEQFFGPGTRLTVL.

The genes are TRBV5-1 and TRBJ2-1; 10 bases are a match to TRBD1. This CDR3 contains 16 residues. Germline V gene sequence: CDR1 SGHRS, CDR2 YFSETQ. V shed 4 bases and J 10 bases; nucleotides not matched to a gene: 14. This CDR3 is CASSTYPGQGQREQFF. CDR3 DNA sequence: TGCGCCAGCAGCACTTACCCGGGACAGGGGCAAAGGGAGCAGTTCTTC.

The chain uses TRBV6-5 and TRBJ1-1; the D gene is possibly TRBD1 (6 bases). Germline CDR1 is MNHEY and CDR2 is SVGAGI. Deletions cut 4 bases from V and 1 base from J, with 13 bases between. The CDR3 loop spans 15 amino acids. The CDR3 DNA follows: TGTGCCAGCAGTTTAAACAGGGAACGGAACACTGAAGCTTTCTTT. Its translation is CASSLNRERNTEAFF.

The rearrangement uses TRBV6-5 and TRBJ2-3; 7 nucleotides align to TRBD2. Germline assignment: CDR1 MNHEY and CDR2 SVGAGI. CDR3 size: 13 residues. The ends lost 0 bases at V and 9 bases at J; junction bases unmatched: 3. CDR3 sequence (DNA): TGTGCCAGCAGTTACTCCGGGGGGTACACGCAGTATTTT. Translated, it gives CASSYSGGYTQYF.

The chain uses TRBV3-1 (or the pseudogene TRBV3-2) and TRBJ2-2, with 9 nucleotides matching TRBD2. The germline V gene encodes CDR1 LGHDT and CDR2 YNNKEL (reference sequence). The CDR3 loop spans 18 amino acids. V was pared by 1 base and J by 6 bases, with 12 bases of the junction left unmatched. The DNA for the CDR3 is TGTGCCAGCAGCCAAGTTTGGTTGATGGCGGGGGGGCCCGGGGAGCTGTTTTTT. It is translated as CASSQVWLMAGGPGELFF.

The chain is built from TRBV2 and TRBJ2-3; possibly TRBD1 for D (5 bases). Trimming stripped 3 bases from V and 7 bases from J, with 11 bases between. The CDR3 covers 13 residues. Germline V gene sequence: CDR1 SNHLY, CDR2 FYNNEI. The CDR3 reads CASSETEWHTQYF. The CDR3 DNA sequence: TGTGCCAGCAGTGAGACAGAGTGGCATACGCAGTATTTT.

CDR3 DNA sequence: TGTGCCAGCAGCTTAGGTCGCGGGACCTCCTACAATGAGCAGTTCTTC. Its translation is CASSLGRGTSYNEQFF. The chain employs TRBV11-2 and TRBJ2-1, with D possibly TRBD2 on 6 matching bases. Germline V gene lookup returns CDR1 SGHAT and CDR2 FQNNGV. CDR3 size: 16 residues. V lost 1 base to trimming and J lost 0 bases, with 10 bases between them.

The chain couples TRBV2 to TRBJ2-7, with TRBD2 identical over 9 bases. The trim removed 0 bases at V and 4 bases at J, leaving 7 bases unmatched. This CDR3 spans 16 amino acids. The germline gives CDR1 SNHLY, CDR2 FYNNEI. The DNA for the CDR3 is TGTGCCAGCAGTGAAGCGCTCGCGGGAGGGGGGTACGAGCAGTACTTC. Residues: CASSEALAGGGYEQYF.

The chain carries TRBV4-1 and TRBJ1-1; 8 nucleotides match TRBD1. Germline CDR1 and CDR2: MGHRA and YSYEKL. The V gene end was trimmed by 4 bases and the J gene end by 11 bases; junction bases not matched to a gene: 6. This CDR3 contains 12 residues. CDR3 region: CASSLRQGQAFF. DNA for the CDR3: TGCGCCAGCAGCCTTCGACAGGGGCAGGCTTTCTTT.

The rearrangement links TRBV4-1 to TRBJ1-2; possible D gene TRBD1, 6 bases. Germline loops: CDR1 MGHRA, CDR2 YSYEKL. This CDR3 contains 15 residues. Between the trimmed V and J ends, which lost 2 bases and 8 bases, there was a span of 18 bases. The CDR3 DNA reads TGCGCCAGCAGCCAACTCCAGGGACACATACGGGGCTACACCTTC. It yields the protein CASSQLQGHIRGYTF.

The V and J genes are TRBV2 and TRBJ1-5, with D tentatively TRBD1 (5 bases). CDR3 length equals 16 residues. Trimming removed 4 bases at V and 1 base at J, with 14 bases between. The germline CDR1 and CDR2 sequences are SNHLY and FYNNEI. CDR3 region: CASSGTQAQSNQPQHF. DNA of the CDR3: TGTGCCAGCAGTGGTACACAGGCTCAGAGCAATCAGCCCCAGCATTTT.

There are a few counts of this clone. The chain carries TRBV6-1 and TRBJ1-4, with D possibly TRBD1 on 6 matching bases. The CDR3 length is 14 residues. Trimming pared 1 base from V and 8 bases from J, leaving 11 bases between. Germline V lookup: CDR1 MNHNS, CDR2 SASEGT. The DNA for the CDR3 is TGTGCCAGCAGTGAAGGCAGGGGCACCGAAAAACTGTTTTTT. Its protein is CASSEGRGTEKLFF.

V is TRBV3-1 (or the pseudogene TRBV3-2) and J is TRBJ2-1; 14 bases fit TRBD2. Germline assignment: CDR1 LGHDT and CDR2 YNNKEL (reference sequence). After removal of 3 bases from V and 7 bases from J, the junction contained 8 bases not matched to a gene. CDR3 length: 17 residues. CDR3 nucleotide sequence: TGTGCCAGCAGCCAGAGCCCGACTAGCGGGAGGGCTAATGAGCAGTTCTTC. This encodes CASSQSPTSGRANEQFF.

The J gene is TRBJ1-6, the V gene TRBV2; a possible D gene is TRBD1 (5 bases). The germline V and J ends were trimmed by 3 bases and 4 bases, with 13 bases remaining between them. This CDR3 is built from 16 residues. From germline, CDR1 is SNHLY and CDR2 FYNNEI. The CDR3 DNA follows: TGTGCCAGCAGTGACCTGGGTGGGGGGTATAATTCACCCCTCCACTTT. As protein: CASSDLGGGYNSPLHF.

V and J are TRBV5-5 and TRBJ2-7; 12 nucleotides agree with TRBD2. Germline trimming cut 2 bases from V and 1 base from J; bases unmatched to any gene: 4. Germline V gene lookup returns CDR1 SGHKS and CDR2 YYEKEE (reference sequence). The length of the CDR3 is 16 residues. The CDR3: CASSLTGTSGSYEQYF. The CDR3 nucleotides read TGTGCCAGCAGCTTAACCGGGACTAGCGGGTCCTACGAGCAGTACTTC.

The V and J genes are TRBV7-2 and TRBJ1-5; D not resolved. This CDR3 has 13 residues. Germline loops: CDR1 SGHTA, CDR2 FQGNSA. V was pared by 1 base and J by 7 bases, with 8 bases between. The CDR3 DNA sequence: TGTGCCAGCAGCTTAGAGATAAGCCAGCCCCAGCATTTT. Amino acids: CASSLEISQPQHF.

The chain combines TRBV13 with TRBJ1-1; tentative D call: TRBD1 (5 bases). V gave up 3 bases and J gave up 5 bases, with 13 bases separating them. CDR3 length equals 14 residues. Germline CDR1 is PRHDT and CDR2 is FYEKMQ (reference sequence). The CDR3 sequence: CASSLSREGTEAFF. The CDR3 nucleotides read TGTGCCAGCAGCTTGTCTAGGGAGGGGACTGAAGCTTTCTTT.

The sample holds one count of this clone. This chain joins TRBV5-4 and TRBJ1-3, with no clear D. Germline V lookup: CDR1 SGHNT, CDR2 YYREEE (reference sequence). This CDR3 region has 13 residues. Trimming stripped 2 bases from V and 1 base from J, with 4 bases between. The CDR3 region is CASSLRSGNTIYF. In nucleotides, the CDR3 is TGTGCCAGCAGCTTACGGTCTGGAAACACCATATATTTT.

V and J are TRBV7-9 and TRBJ2-5; the D is unclear. V shed 1 base and J shed 4 bases, with 10 bases lying between them. The germline V gene encodes CDR1 SEHNR and CDR2 FQNEAQ (reference sequence). This CDR3 contains 14 residues. CDR3 region: CASSLETPRETQYF. The CDR3 DNA sequence: TGTGCCAGCAGCTTAGAGACGCCTAGAGAGACCCAGTACTTC. The full variable domain, in which reference TRBV7-9 and TRBJ2-5 provide the parts outside the CDR3, is DTGVSQNPRHKITKRGQNVTFRCDPISEHNRLYWYRQTLGQGPEFLTYFQNEAQLEKSRLLSDRFSAERPKGSFSTLEIQRTEQGDSAMYLCASSLETPRETQYFGPGTRLLVL.

The J gene is TRBJ1-6, the V gene TRBV6-5, with TRBD1 as a possible D gene (5 bases). The V gene's germline CDR1 is MNHEY and CDR2 SVGAGI. The V end lost 7 bases, the J end lost 8 bases, and 18 bases lay between the germline ends. This CDR3 has 15 residues. CDR3 bases: TGTGCCAGCACCACGAGGAGGAGGGGAGATTCACCCCTCCACTTT. This gives the protein CASTTRRRGDSPLHF.

The rearrangement joins TRBV18 to TRBJ2-5, with D tentatively TRBD1 (6 bases). The V and J ends lost 8 bases and 3 bases respectively, with 13 bases between them. The germline V gene encodes CDR1 KGHSH and CDR2 LQKENI. The CDR3 consists of 13 residues. The CDR3 protein is CASASGQKETQYF. The DNA for the CDR3 is TGTGCCAGCGCTTCCGGACAGAAAGAGACCCAGTACTTC.